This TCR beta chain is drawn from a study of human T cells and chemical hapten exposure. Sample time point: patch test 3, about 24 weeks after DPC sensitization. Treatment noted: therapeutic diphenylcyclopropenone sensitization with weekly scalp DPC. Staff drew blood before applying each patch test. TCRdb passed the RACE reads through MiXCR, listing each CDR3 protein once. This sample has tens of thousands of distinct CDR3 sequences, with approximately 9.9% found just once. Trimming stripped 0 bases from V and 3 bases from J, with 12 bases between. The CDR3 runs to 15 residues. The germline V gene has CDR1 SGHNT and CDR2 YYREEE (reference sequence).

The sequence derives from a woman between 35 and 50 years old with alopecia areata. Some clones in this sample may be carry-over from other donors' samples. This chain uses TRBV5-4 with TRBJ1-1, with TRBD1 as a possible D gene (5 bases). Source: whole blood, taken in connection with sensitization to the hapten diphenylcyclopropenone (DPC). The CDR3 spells CASSLDFAGDTEAFF. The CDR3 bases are TGTGCCAGCAGCTTGGACTTCGCGGGGGACACTGAAGCTTTCTTT.